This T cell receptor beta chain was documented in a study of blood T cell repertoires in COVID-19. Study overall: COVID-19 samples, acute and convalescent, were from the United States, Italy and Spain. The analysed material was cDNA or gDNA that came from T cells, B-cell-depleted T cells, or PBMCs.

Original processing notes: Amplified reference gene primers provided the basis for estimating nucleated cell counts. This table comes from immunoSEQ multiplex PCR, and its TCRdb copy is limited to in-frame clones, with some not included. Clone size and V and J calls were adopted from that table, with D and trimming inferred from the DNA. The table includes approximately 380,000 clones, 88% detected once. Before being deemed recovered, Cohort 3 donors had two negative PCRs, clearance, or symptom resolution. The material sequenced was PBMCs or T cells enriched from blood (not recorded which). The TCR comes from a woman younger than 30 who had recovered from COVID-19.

CDR3: CASSTGPEGAFF. CDR3 nucleotide sequence: TGTGCCAGCAGTACAGGGCCAGAGGGAGCTTTCTTT. This sequence joins TRBV12-3 or TRBV12-4 and TRBJ1-1; weak D call: TRBD1 (6 bases). V gave up 5 bases and J gave up 10 bases, with 14 bases separating them. This CDR3 has 12 amino acids.